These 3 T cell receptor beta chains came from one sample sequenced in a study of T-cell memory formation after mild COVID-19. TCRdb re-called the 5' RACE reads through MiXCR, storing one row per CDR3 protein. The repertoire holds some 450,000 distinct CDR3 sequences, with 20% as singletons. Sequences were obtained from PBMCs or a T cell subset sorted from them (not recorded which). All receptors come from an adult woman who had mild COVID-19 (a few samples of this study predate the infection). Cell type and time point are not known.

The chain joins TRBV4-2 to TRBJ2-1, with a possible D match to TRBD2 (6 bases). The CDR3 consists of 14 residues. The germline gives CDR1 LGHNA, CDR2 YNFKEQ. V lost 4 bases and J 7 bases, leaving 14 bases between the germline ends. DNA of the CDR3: TGTGCCAGCAGCCTCTCGGGACTTCCGAATGAGCAGTTCTTC. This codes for CASSLSGLPNEQFF.

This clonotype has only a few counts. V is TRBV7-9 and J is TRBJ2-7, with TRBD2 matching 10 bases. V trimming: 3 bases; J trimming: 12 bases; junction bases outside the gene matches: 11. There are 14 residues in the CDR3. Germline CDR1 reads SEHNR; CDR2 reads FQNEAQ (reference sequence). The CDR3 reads CASSFSGLAATLYF. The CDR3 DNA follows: TGTGCCAGCAGCTTTTCAGGACTAGCGGCCACGTTGTACTTC.

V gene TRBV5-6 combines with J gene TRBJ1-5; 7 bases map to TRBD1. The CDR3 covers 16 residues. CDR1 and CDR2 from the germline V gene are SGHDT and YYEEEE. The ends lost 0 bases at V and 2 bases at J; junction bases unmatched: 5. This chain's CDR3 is CASSLGRGLGNQPQHF. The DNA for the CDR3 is TGTGCCAGCAGCTTGGGAAGGGGGCTGGGCAATCAGCCCCAGCATTTT.